Shown below are 8 T cell receptor beta chains from a single sample sequenced in a study of cytomegalovirus exposure and HLA in healthy donors. With 60 Vbeta and 13 Jbeta primers, the PCR was carried out. TCRdb's copy holds only in-frame clones and misses some; the assay was immunoSEQ multiplex PCR. The repertoire consists of around 140,000 clones, with around 80% occurring once and the leading ten covering about 4.4%. Sequenced sample: PBMCs. These receptors were taken from a man aged 40-49 years in good health and CMV-seronegative.

This chain connects TRBV7-9 to TRBJ1-2; D ambiguous. V shed 5 bases and J shed 2 bases, with 15 bases lying between them. The CDR3 spans 15 residues. In germline, CDR1 is SEHNR, CDR2 FQNEAQ (reference sequence). Here the CDR3 reads CASSRLKGGNYGYTF. The DNA of the CDR3 is TGTGCCAGCAGCCGCTTGAAGGGAGGGAACTATGGCTACACCTTC. Full variable domain (remainder filled in from reference TRBV7-9 and TRBJ1-2): DTGVSQNPRHKITKRGQNVTFRCDPISEHNRLYWYRQTLGQGPEFLTYFQNEAQLEKSRLLSDRFSAERPKGSFSTLEIQRTEQGDSAMYLCASSRLKGGNYGYTFGSGTRLTVV.

This chain joins TRBV27 and TRBJ2-6; D might be TRBD1 (5 bases). CDR3 length: 18 residues. Trimming removed 4 bases from V and 0 bases from J, with 16 bases in between. Germline V lookup: CDR1 MNHEY, CDR2 SMNVEV (reference sequence). CDR3 sequence reads: CASSSQTEFSSGANVLTF. The CDR3, as DNA: TGTGCCAGCAGTTCCCAGACAGAATTCAGCTCTGGGGCCAACGTCCTGACTTTC. Full variable domain (rest looked up from reference TRBV27 and TRBJ2-6): EAQVTQNPRYLITVTGKKLTVTCSQNMNHEYMSWYRQDPGLGLRQIYYSMNVEVTDKGDVPEGYKVSRKEKRNFPLILESPSPNQTSLYFCASSSQTEFSSGANVLTFGAGSRLTVL.

This clone has just one count. The chain joins TRBV10-3 to TRBJ2-6; D gene unclear. Germline assignment: CDR1 ENHRY and CDR2 SYGVKD. This CDR3 spans 15 amino acids. The V gene lost 1 base and the J gene lost 0 bases, with 4 bases spanning the gap. CDR3: CAISEYGSGANVLTF. CDR3 nucleotide sequence: TGTGCCATCAGTGAGTACGGCTCTGGGGCCAACGTCCTGACTTTC.

The J gene is TRBJ2-7, the V gene TRBV7-8; 10 bases map to TRBD1. The CDR3 extends over 16 amino acids. In germline, CDR1 is SGHVS, CDR2 FQNEAQ. After removal of 1 base from V and 3 bases from J, the junction contained 6 bases not matched to a gene. The CDR3 nucleotides are TGTGCCAGCAGCTTAGAAGGGGGACAGGGGATCTACGAGCAGTACTTC. This codes for CASSLEGGQGIYEQYF. Together with reference TRBV7-8 and TRBJ2-7, the CDR3 gives the full variable domain: GAGVSQSPRYKVAKRGQDVALRCDPISGHVSLFWYQQALGQGPEFLTYFQNEAQLDKSGLPSDRFFAERPEGSVSTLKIQRTQQEDSAVYLCASSLEGGQGIYEQYFGPGTRLTVT.

The chain carries TRBV5-1 and TRBJ2-7; possible D gene TRBD1, 6 bases. The germline gives CDR1 SGHRS, CDR2 YFSETQ. The CDR3 is 14 amino acids. Trimming shortened V by 4 bases and J by 2 bases, and 13 bases separated the two germline ends. The CDR3 here is CASSPGQTTYEQYF. CDR3 DNA: TGCGCCAGCAGCCCGGGACAAACGACCTACGAGCAGTACTTC.

J is TRBJ1-1 and V is TRBV5-1; D not resolved. The germline V and J ends were trimmed by 0 bases and 1 base, with 7 bases remaining between them. Germline V gene data show CDR1 as SGHRS and CDR2 as YFSETQ. The CDR3 runs to 14 residues. The CDR3 region is CASSLDRPNTEAFF. The CDR3 DNA reads TGCGCCAGCAGCTTGGATCGTCCGAACACTGAAGCTTTCTTT.

The genes are TRBV6-5 and TRBJ1-5, with a weak D call TRBD1 (6 bases). The CDR3 has 13 amino acids. Trimming took 6 bases from V and 7 from J, leaving 13 bases between them. CDR1 MNHEY and CDR2 SVGAGI come from the germline V gene. DNA for the CDR3: TGTGCCAGCAGACTCCGGGGGGGCCAGCCCCAGCATTTT. The encoded protein is CASRLRGGQPQHF.

The chain recombines TRBV2 with TRBJ2-5; 10 bases map to TRBD2. CDR1 is SNHLY and CDR2 is FYNNEI in the germline V gene. The V and J ends lost 6 bases and 5 bases, in that order; junction bases with no gene match: 12. The length of the CDR3 is 16 residues. CDR3 protein: CASRRLAGAAAETQYF. CDR3 sequence (DNA): TGTGCCAGCAGGCGGCTAGCGGGGGCCGCGGCGGAGACCCAGTACTTC.